The 21 T cell receptor beta chains presented below share a single source sample, sequenced in a study of graft-versus-host responses after intestinal transplantation. The method was immunoSEQ multiplex PCR; TCRdb's version includes in-frame clones alone and lacks a portion of them. The table shows more than 100,000 clones, with about 93% occurring only once. These TCRs are of unknown antigen specificity. Sample: unstimulated CD4+ T cells sorted from spleen or lymph node cells, taken before intestinal transplant. The receptors stem from a human donor who received an intestinal transplant.

The chain links TRBV6-5 to TRBJ2-2, with a tentative D call TRBD2 (5 bases). V lost 4 bases, J lost 3 bases, and 12 bases lay in between. The CDR3 has 15 amino acids. Germline V CDR1 and CDR2: MNHEY, SVGAGI. The CDR3 region is CASSSWTDYTGELFF. CDR3 in DNA: TGTGCCAGCAGTTCCTGGACTGATTACACCGGGGAGCTGTTTTTT.

J is TRBJ2-5 and V is TRBV14; D call uncertain. The CDR3 sequence is 13 residues long. Trimming left V 0 bases short and J 14 bases short, with 16 bases between. CDR1 SGHDN and CDR2 FVKESK come from the germline V gene. In nucleotides, the CDR3 is TGTGCCAGCAGCCAAGATCGGGTAGGGTCAGCCTACTTC. Protein sequence: CASSQDRVGSAYF.

The V gene is TRBV28, the J gene TRBJ1-2; D gene unclear. Per germline, CDR1 MDHEN and CDR2 SYDVKM. The CDR3 length is 13 residues. V lost 11 bases to trimming and J lost 1 base, with 14 bases between them. The CDR3 spells CAAVGPINYGYTF. CDR3 bases: TGTGCCGCCGTTGGCCCAATTAACTATGGCTACACCTTC.

The CDR3: CASSFRTSGFGEQYF. The CDR3 nucleotides are TGTGCCAGCAGTTTTCGGACTAGCGGGTTCGGCGAGCAGTACTTC. V and J are TRBV27 and TRBJ2-7; 11 bases match TRBD2. The V gene's germline CDR1 is MNHEY and CDR2 SMNVEV (reference sequence). There are 15 residues in the CDR3. Trimming at V came to 3 bases and at J to 6 bases, leaving 7 bases not matched to a gene.

The rearrangement links TRBV7-9 to TRBJ2-1, with D maybe TRBD1 (6 bases). Trimming stripped 5 bases from V and 9 bases from J, with 11 bases between. The CDR3 is 12 residues long. Germline-derived CDR1 and CDR2 are SEHNR and FQNEAQ (reference sequence). CDR3 sequence (DNA): TGTGCCAGCAGCGTCCAGGGGATTGAGCAGTTCTTC. This encodes CASSVQGIEQFF.

The V call is TRBV6-4, the J call TRBJ1-2; tentatively, D is TRBD1 (6 bases). The germline V gene encodes CDR1 MRHNA and CDR2 SNTAGT. The CDR3 runs to 16 residues. V lost 2 bases and J lost 4, with 17 bases in between. This CDR3 reads CASSDHDRLPFYGYTF. CDR3 sequence (DNA): TGTGCCAGCAGTGACCACGACAGGTTACCCTTCTATGGCTACACCTTC.

The chain is built from TRBV5-1 and TRBJ1-5, with 7 bases lining up with TRBD1. CDR3 size: 15 residues. Trimming removed 0 bases from V and 4 bases from J; junction bases left unmatched: 4. Germline CDR1 is SGHRS and CDR2 is YFSETQ. CDR3: CASSLEGARNQPQHF. The CDR3 coding sequence is TGCGCCAGCAGCTTGGAGGGGGCAAGAAATCAGCCCCAGCATTTT.

This chain links TRBV7-9 with TRBJ1-5, with 7 nucleotides matching TRBD1. V gave up 1 base and J gave up 0 bases; unmatched junction bases: 3. Per germline, CDR1 SEHNR and CDR2 FQNEAQ (reference sequence). The CDR3 sequence is 16 residues long. As DNA, the CDR3 is TGTGCCAGCAGCTTAGGTGGGACAGCTAGCAATCAGCCCCAGCATTTT. Protein sequence: CASSLGGTASNQPQHF.

This chain joins TRBV5-6 and TRBJ2-1; the D call may be TRBD1 or TRBD2 (6 bases each). Germline V lookup: CDR1 SGHDT, CDR2 YYEEEE. Trimming shortened V by 2 bases and J by 6 bases, and 15 bases separated the two germline ends. The CDR3 totals 15 residues. CDR3: CASSLGPGGGNEQFF. DNA for the CDR3: TGTGCCAGCAGCTTAGGACCCGGGGGCGGCAATGAGCAGTTCTTC. Based on the CDR3 plus reference TRBV5-6 and TRBJ2-1, the full variable domain is DAGVTQSPTHLIKTRGQQVTLRCSPKSGHDTVSWYQQALGQGPQFIFQYYEEEERQRGNFPDRFSGHQFPNYSSELNVNALLLGDSALYLCASSLGPGGGNEQFFGPGTRLTVL.

The gene calls are TRBV6-5 and TRBJ1-2; D ambiguous. The germline V gene encodes CDR1 MNHEY and CDR2 SVGAGI. With 5 bases removed from V and 2 bases from J, the gap between germline ends came to 9 bases. The CDR3 has 13 residues. CDR3 in amino acids: CASSEKRNYGYTF. The CDR3 bases are TGTGCCAGCAGTGAGAAAAGAAACTATGGCTACACCTTC.

The chain joins TRBV18 to TRBJ2-5; no firm D call. Germline CDR1 and CDR2: KGHSH and LQKENI. V was cut by 5 bases and J by 0 bases, with 7 bases left in between. The CDR3 totals 13 residues. The CDR3 DNA is TGTGCCAGCTCAGGGGAAGACCAAGAGACCCAGTACTTC. Translated, it gives CASSGEDQETQYF.

The chain couples TRBV2 to TRBJ2-7; D may be TRBD1 (5 bases). The CDR3 length is 14 residues. Germline loops: CDR1 SNHLY, CDR2 FYNNEI. Trimming left V 2 bases short and J 6 bases short, with 14 bases between. The CDR3 DNA is TGTGCCAGCAGTGAACAGGGAATTGTGGGCGAGCAGTACTTC. The encoded protein is CASSEQGIVGEQYF.

The chain uses TRBV28 and TRBJ1-2; 7 bases are shared with TRBD1. The CDR3 is made up of 14 amino acids. V shed 5 bases and J 2 bases; nucleotides not matched to a gene: 5. From germline, CDR1 is MDHEN and CDR2 SYDVKM. CDR3 DNA sequence: TGTGCCAGCAGTCAGGGGGGACAGAACTATGGCTACACCTTC. It codes for CASSQGGQNYGYTF.

The CDR3: CASSPGLAGRTDTQYF. CDR3 in DNA: TGTGCCAGCAGCCCAGGACTAGCGGGACGCACAGATACGCAGTATTTT. V gene TRBV7-6 combines with J gene TRBJ2-3, with 12 nucleotides matching TRBD2. CDR1 and CDR2 (germline): SGHVS, FNYEAQ. J lost 1 base, V lost 5 bases, and 4 bases had no gene match. CDR3 size: 16 residues.

This chain uses TRBV9 with TRBJ2-2; D is uncertain. The V and J ends lost 4 bases and 2 bases respectively, with 9 bases between them. CDR1 and CDR2 from the germline V gene are SGDLS and YYNGEE. The CDR3 spans 14 residues. The CDR3 region has the DNA TGTGCCAGCAGCTTTGGCGGAAACACCGGGGAGCTGTTTTTT. Translating it yields CASSFGGNTGELFF. Together with reference TRBV9 and TRBJ2-2, the CDR3 gives the full variable domain: DSGVTQTPKHLITATGQRVTLRCSPRSGDLSVYWYQQSLDQGLQFLIQYYNGEERAKGNILERFSAQQFPDLHSELNLSSLELGDSALYFCASSFGGNTGELFFGEGSRLTVL.

This chain connects TRBV5-1 to TRBJ1-3; D gene unclear. Trimming left V 4 bases short and J 0 bases short, with 5 bases between. Germline values: CDR1 SGHRS, CDR2 YFSETQ. The CDR3 loop spans 13 amino acids. CDR3 loop: CASSRNSGNTIYF. The CDR3 DNA reads as TGCGCCAGCAGCAGGAACTCTGGAAACACCATATATTTT.

The V call is TRBV29-1, the J call TRBJ2-5, with D uncertain. The CDR3 covers 13 residues. CDR1 is SQVTM and CDR2 is ANQGSEA in the germline V gene. V lost 1 base and J 3 bases, leaving 9 bases between the germline ends. Here the CDR3 DNA reads TGCAGCGTTGAAGGCCGAGCTAAAGAGACCCAGTACTTC. Translating gives CSVEGRAKETQYF.

This chain connects TRBV14 to TRBJ2-3; D remains ambiguous. V was clipped by 2 bases and J by 2 bases, with 5 bases between them. CDR3 length: 13 amino acids. CDR1 and CDR2 from the germline V gene are SGHDN and FVKESK. This CDR3 is CASSQQATDTQYF. CDR3 in DNA: TGTGCCAGCAGCCAACAAGCCACAGATACGCAGTATTTT.

The V gene is TRBV7-9, the J gene TRBJ2-5; D is perhaps TRBD1 (6 bases). V shed 0 bases and J shed 3 bases, with 8 bases lying between them. Germline values: CDR1 SEHNR, CDR2 FQNEAQ (reference sequence). The CDR3 length is 14 residues. The CDR3, as DNA: TGTGCCAGCAGCTTAGCGTCAGGGGAAGAGACCCAGTACTTC. As protein: CASSLASGEETQYF. The variable domain in full, with the rest retrieved from reference TRBV7-9 and TRBJ2-5, is DTGVSQNPRHKITKRGQNVTFRCDPISEHNRLYWYRQTLGQGPEFLTYFQNEAQLEKSRLLSDRFSAERPKGSFSTLEIQRTEQGDSAMYLCASSLASGEETQYFGPGTRLLVL.

The chain combines TRBV9 with TRBJ2-3; possible D gene TRBD2, 5 bases. V was shortened by 2 bases and J by 6 bases, with 13 bases between the two germline ends. CDR1 is SGDLS, CDR2 YYNGEE, per germline. The CDR3 is 14 amino acids. This chain's CDR3 is CASSVQRTQDTQYF. The CDR3 DNA reads TGTGCCAGCAGCGTTCAGAGGACTCAGGATACGCAGTATTTT.

This clone is a singleton in its sample. This chain uses TRBV5-1 with TRBJ1-6; D perhaps matches TRBD1 (5 bases). The V end lost 0 bases, the J end lost 7 bases, and 11 bases lay between the germline ends. The CDR3 contains 15 residues. Germline CDR1 SGHRS, CDR2 YFSETQ. DNA for the CDR3: TGCGCCAGCAGCTTGGCAGGGACGCCAAATTCACCCCTCCACTTT. This translates into CASSLAGTPNSPLHF.